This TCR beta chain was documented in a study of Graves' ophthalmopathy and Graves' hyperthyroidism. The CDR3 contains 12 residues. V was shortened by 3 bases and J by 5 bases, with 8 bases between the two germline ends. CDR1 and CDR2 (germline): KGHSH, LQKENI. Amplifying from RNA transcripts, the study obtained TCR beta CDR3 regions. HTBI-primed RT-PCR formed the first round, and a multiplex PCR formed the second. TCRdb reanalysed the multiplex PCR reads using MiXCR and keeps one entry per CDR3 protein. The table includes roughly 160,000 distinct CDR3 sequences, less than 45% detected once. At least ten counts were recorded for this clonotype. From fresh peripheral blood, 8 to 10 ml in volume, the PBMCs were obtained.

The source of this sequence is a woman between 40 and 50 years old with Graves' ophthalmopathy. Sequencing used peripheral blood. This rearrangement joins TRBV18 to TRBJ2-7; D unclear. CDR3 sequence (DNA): TGTGCCAGCTCACCGTCTGTCCACGAGCAGTACTTC. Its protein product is CASSPSVHEQYF.